This entry lists 9 T cell receptor beta chains sequenced from one sample in a study of T cell repertoires in cytomegalovirus infection. In TCRdb, the reads were re-called with MiXCR into one record per CDR3 protein. Of roughly 990,000 distinct CDR3 sequences listed, roughly 30% are singletons. Antigens of these TCRs are unknown. The starting material was cultured CD8+ T cells from PBMCs, obtained from culture after CMV antigen stimulation. The receptors here all came from a human donor in good health (CMV status not recorded). Some clones in this sample may be carry-over from other donors' samples.

This clonotype was counted a few times. The chain combines TRBV7-3 with TRBJ1-4, with TRBD1 matching 8 bases. Germline trimming cut 5 bases from V and 8 bases from J; bases unmatched to any gene: 10. CDR1 SGHTA and CDR2 FQGTGA come from the germline V gene. CDR3 length: 15 amino acids. CDR3 amino acids: CASSPTGGIGEKLFF. CDR3 bases: TGTGCCAGCAGCCCCACAGGGGGGATAGGAGAAAAACTGTTTTTT.

The chain has TRBV6-8 and TRBJ2-7; no reliable D call. Germline V CDR1 and CDR2: MNHGY, SAAAGT. The CDR3 extends over 13 amino acids. Trimming took 0 bases from V and 3 from J, leaving 6 bases between them. CDR3 in amino acids: CASSYSALYEQYF. Here the CDR3 DNA reads TGTGCCAGCAGTTACTCTGCCCTCTACGAGCAGTACTTC.

V and J are TRBV6-8 and TRBJ2-3, with TRBD1 matching over 8 bases. J lost 1 base, V lost 5 bases, and 8 bases had no gene match. Germline loops: CDR1 MNHGY, CDR2 SAAAGT. This CDR3 has 16 amino acids. CDR3: CASSPQGAFGTDTQYF. In DNA form, the CDR3 reads TGTGCCAGCAGTCCTCAGGGGGCCTTTGGCACAGATACGCAGTATTTT.

This chain links TRBV7-9 with TRBJ2-5, with 7 bases matching TRBD1. Trimming at V came to 4 bases and at J to 0 bases, leaving 2 bases not matched to a gene. Germline assignment: CDR1 SEHNR and CDR2 FQNEAQ (reference sequence). This CDR3 spans 14 amino acids. The CDR3: CASSWDRYQETQYF. The CDR3 DNA reads as TGTGCCAGCAGCTGGGACAGATACCAAGAGACCCAGTACTTC.

A few counts support this clonotype. This chain joins TRBV25-1 and TRBJ1-1; 11 nucleotides agree with TRBD1. After removal of 10 bases from V and 0 bases from J, the junction contained 13 bases not matched to a gene. The germline V gene has CDR1 MGHDK and CDR2 SYGVNS. This CDR3 spans 17 amino acids. CDR3 region: CATEDRGLFGMNTEAFF. DNA for the CDR3: TGTGCCACCGAGGACAGGGGGCTGTTCGGGATGAACACTGAAGCTTTCTTT.

This clonotype was detected ten times or more. V and J are TRBV27 and TRBJ1-1; no reliable D call. CDR1 and CDR2 from the germline V gene are MNHEY and SMNVEV (reference sequence). This CDR3 contains 12 residues. The V end lost 5 bases, the J end lost 1 base, and 5 bases lay between the germline ends. CDR3 protein: CASSRRNTEAFF. For the CDR3, the DNA is TGTGCCAGCAGTCGACGGAACACTGAAGCTTTCTTT.

V is TRBV4-3 and J is TRBJ1-3; possible D gene TRBD1, 6 bases. The CDR3 has 14 amino acids. In germline, CDR1 is LGHNA, CDR2 YSLEER. Between the trimmed V and J ends, which lost 4 bases and 4 bases, there was a span of 11 bases. CDR3 sequence: CASSPWGAGNTIYF. CDR3 DNA: TGCGCCAGCAGCCCCTGGGGGGCGGGAAACACCATATATTTT.

J is TRBJ1-1 and V is TRBV6-1; D uncertain. CDR3 length: 12 residues. The ends were cut back, 7 bases at V and 5 bases at J, with 11 bases in the middle. Germline-derived CDR1 and CDR2 are MNHNS and SASEGT. The CDR3 here is CASIWEGTEAFF. CDR3 DNA sequence: TGTGCCAGCATCTGGGAGGGAACTGAAGCTTTCTTT.

The chain is built from TRBV6-5 and TRBJ1-4, with D uncertain. The V and J ends lost 5 bases and 0 bases respectively, with 10 bases between them. The length of the CDR3 is 15 residues. Germline V lookup: CDR1 MNHEY, CDR2 SVGAGI. In DNA form, the CDR3 reads TGTGCCAGCAGTCCCCAGGTTGCAACTAATGAAAAACTGTTTTTT. Translating gives CASSPQVATNEKLFF.